A selection of T cell receptor beta chains follows, all from one sample in a study of control samples from healthy donors and cancer patients. The assay was immunoSEQ multiplex PCR, and TCRdb's table has in-frame clones only and misses some. The sample includes around 120,000 clones, more than 70% of them seen just once. Sequenced: blood. The source is a man aged 35 to 55 in good health. The CDR3 runs from the conserved cysteine through the conserved F or W. The D gene is left open where the match is weak. Not all rows give a size; the values are once, few, many and, for expanded clones, a class.

CASSLGGDLADTQYF	TGTGCCAGCAGCTTGGGAGGGGATCTGGCAGATACGCAGTATTTT	-	TRBJ2-3	-	TRBV5-4
CASRGGNTEAFF	TGCGCCAGCAGAGGGGGTAACACTGAAGCTTTCTTT	-	TRBJ1-1	-	TRBV5-1
CASSFGRIEQFF	TGTGCCAGCAGTTTTGGGAGGATTGAGCAGTTCTTC	-	TRBJ2-1	-	TRBV12-3/TRBV12-4
CAWRNQGTNYGYTF	TGTGCCTGGAGAAACCAGGGTACTAACTATGGCTACACCTTC	-	TRBJ1-2	-	TRBV30
CASSVRDRGPYEQYF	TGTGCCAGCAGCGTCCGGGACAGGGGGCCCTACGAGCAGTACTTC	TRBD1	TRBJ2-7	once	TRBV11-3
CANLNRGLQWKTEAFF	TGTGCCAACCTTAACAGGGGGCTACAATGGAAAACTGAAGCTTTCTTT	TRBD1	TRBJ1-1	-	TRBV2
CASSPGGVDTQYF	TGTGCCAGCAGCCCGGGTGGGGTAGATACGCAGTATTTT	-	TRBJ2-3	-	TRBV5-6
CASSLTTASGYTF	TGTGCCAGCAGCCTGACCACGGCCTCGGGCTACACCTTC	-	TRBJ1-2	-	TRBV5-6
CASSRHVWGQNNSPLHF	TGTGCCAGCAGCCGCCACGTCTGGGGGCAAAACAATTCACCCCTCCACTTT	-	TRBJ1-6	once	TRBV3-1/TRBV3-2
CASSLEVGDTQYF	TGTGCCAGCAGTTTAGAGGTTGGAGATACGCAGTATTTT	-	TRBJ2-3	-	TRBV12-3/TRBV12-4
CASSPRQAENTEAFF	TGTGCCAGCAGCCCCCGCCAGGCGGAGAACACTGAAGCTTTCTTT	-	TRBJ1-1	-	TRBV7-9
CASSGPRQGGTGELFF	TGTGCCAGCAGCGGCCCCCGACAGGGTGGCACCGGGGAGCTGTTTTTT	TRBD1	TRBJ2-2	-	TRBV9
CASRRSGTEAFF	TGTGCCAGTAGACGCTCCGGCACTGAAGCTTTCTTT	-	TRBJ1-1	few	TRBV19
CATSDPGLGAYGYTF	TGTGCCACCAGTGACCCAGGACTTGGGGCATATGGCTACACCTTC	-	TRBJ1-2	once	TRBV24-1
CASSYTGGVQPQHF	TGTGCCAGCAGTTACACAGGGGGCGTTCAGCCCCAGCATTTT	TRBD1	TRBJ1-5	-	TRBV6-2/TRBV6-3
CASSPGGGSYEQYF	TGTGCCAGTAGTCCAGGAGGCGGCTCCTACGAGCAGTACTTC	-	TRBJ2-7	-	TRBV19
CASSLAGLAGTDTQYF	TGCGCCAGCAGCTTGGCCGGACTAGCGGGCACAGATACGCAGTATTTT	TRBD2	TRBJ2-3	-	TRBV5-1
CASSLDGASVSSYEQYF	TGTGCCAGCAGCTTAGATGGTGCGAGCGTGAGCTCCTACGAGCAGTACTTC	-	TRBJ2-7	-	TRBV11-3
CASSPTGASYEQYF	TGCGCCAGCAGCCCGACAGGAGCCTCCTACGAGCAGTACTTC	-	TRBJ2-7	-	TRBV4-1
CASSEFSAGELFF	TGTGCCAGCAGTGAATTCAGTGCCGGGGAGCTGTTTTTT	-	TRBJ2-2	-	TRBV6-4
CASSPIAGAPLAQYF	TGTGCCAGCAGCCCGATAGCGGGGGCCCCCTTGGCCCAGTACTTC	TRBD2	TRBJ2-5	-	TRBV4-2
CASRGYEQFF	TGTGCCAGTAGAGGTTATGAGCAGTTCTTC	-	TRBJ2-1	-	TRBV12-3/TRBV12-4
CASSFSGTVIRANYGYTF	TGCGCCAGCAGCTTCTCCGGGACAGTGATAAGGGCTAACTATGGCTACACCTTC	TRBD1	TRBJ1-2	few	TRBV5-1
CANSRTSGGRETQYF	TGTGCCAACTCTCGGACTAGCGGGGGAAGAGAGACCCAGTACTTC	TRBD2	TRBJ2-5	-	TRBV18
CASRDNRATEAFF	TGTGCCAGCAGAGACAACAGGGCCACTGAAGCTTTCTTT	-	TRBJ1-1	-	TRBV5-5
CASSEGPGQGNSPLHF	TGTGCCAGCAGTGAAGGACCGGGACAGGGTAATTCACCCCTCCACTTT	TRBD1	TRBJ1-6	few	TRBV6-1
CASSMEGTEAFF	TGTGCCAGCAGCATGGAAGGCACTGAAGCTTTCTTT	-	TRBJ1-1	few	TRBV13
CASSEGIGNTEAFF	TGTGCCAGCAGTGAGGGAATCGGGAACACTGAAGCTTTCTTT	-	TRBJ1-1	-	TRBV6-1
CAWARQGLSTDTQYF	TGTGCCTGGGCCAGACAGGGGCTGAGCACAGATACGCAGTATTTT	TRBD1	TRBJ2-3	-	TRBV30
CASSPSTRTPQHF	TGCGCCAGCAGCCCCTCGACGAGAACACCCCAGCATTTT	-	TRBJ1-5	-	TRBV4-1
CASSQGRELVYGYTF	TGTGCCAGCAGCCAGGGGAGGGAATTGGTCTATGGCTACACCTTC	-	TRBJ1-2	-	TRBV13
CATGQEAYNEQFF	TGTGCCACCGGACAGGAGGCCTACAATGAGCAGTTCTTC	TRBD1	TRBJ2-1	-	TRBV7-9
CASSGAGQGIWSYTF	TGTGCCAGCAGTGGCGCGGGACAGGGGATATGGAGCTACACCTTC	TRBD1	TRBJ1-2	-	TRBV25-1
CASSLSWDYEQYF	TGTGCCAGCAGTTTATCATGGGACTACGAGCAGTACTTC	-	TRBJ2-7	-	TRBV27
CAWSAGTSKRDTQYF	TGTGCCTGGAGCGCAGGGACTTCTAAGAGGGATACGCAGTATTTT	-	TRBJ2-3	-	TRBV30
CASSQDKGAGGHSYITDTQYF	TGCGCCAGCAGCCAAGATAAAGGAGCGGGGGGACACAGTTATATCACAGATACGCAGTATTTT	TRBD2	TRBJ2-3	-	TRBV4-1
CASSEATGTAFFYEQYF	TGTGCCAGCAGTGAGGCAACCGGGACAGCCTTTTTCTACGAGCAGTACTTC	TRBD1	TRBJ2-7	-	TRBV6-1
CAWSVRRGAGEQYF	TGTGCCTGGAGTGTACGAAGAGGGGCTGGCGAGCAGTACTTC	-	TRBJ2-7	-	TRBV30
CASSLAPGQGAYEQFF	TGCGCCAGCAGCTTGGCCCCGGGACAGGGGGCTTATGAGCAGTTCTTC	TRBD1	TRBJ2-1	-	TRBV5-1
CASSLEVQKETQYF	TGTGCCAGCAGCTTAGAGGTACAGAAAGAGACCCAGTACTTC	-	TRBJ2-5	-	TRBV7-9
CASSPGLARQETQYF	TGTGCCAGTAGTCCGGGACTAGCTCGCCAAGAGACCCAGTACTTC	TRBD2	TRBJ2-5	-	TRBV19
CASSLEREKGSTSYEKYF	TGTGCCAGCAGCTTAGAAAGGGAGAAGGGCAGTACTTCCTACGAGAAATACTTC	-	TRBJ2-7	-	TRBV11-2
CASSLPTLNTGELFF	TGTGCCAGCAGCTTACCGACACTGAACACCGGGGAGCTGTTTTTT	-	TRBJ2-2	once	TRBV7-6
CASTKGLAGARDTQYF	TGTGCCAGCACCAAAGGACTAGCGGGGGCGAGAGATACGCAGTATTTT	TRBD2	TRBJ2-3	-	TRBV7-3
CAWSVKGRTNYGYTF	TGTGCCTGGAGTGTAAAGGGCCGAACTAACTATGGCTACACCTTC	-	TRBJ1-2	-	TRBV30
CASSQSRLAPGVVKTQYF	TGCGCCAGCAGTCAATCGCGACTAGCTCCGGGCGTTGTCAAGACCCAGTACTTC	TRBD2	TRBJ2-5	-	TRBV23-1
CATYRDRSTDTQYF	TGTGCCACGTACCGGGACAGGAGCACAGATACGCAGTATTTT	TRBD1	TRBJ2-3	-	TRBV10-3
CASSQRGRAYEQYF	TGCGCCAGCAGCCAACGAGGGAGGGCCTACGAGCAGTACTTC	TRBD2	TRBJ2-7	-	TRBV4-1
CASTKGGASYEQYF	TGTGCCAGCACGAAGGGGGGGGCGTCCTACGAGCAGTACTTC	-	TRBJ2-7	-	TRBV6-5
CASSLVGVNTEAFF	TGTGCCAGCAGCTTAGTCGGGGTGAACACTGAAGCTTTCTTT	-	TRBJ1-1	-	TRBV7-6
CASSLGTGKEKLFF	TGCGCCAGCAGCCTCGGGACAGGAAAGGAAAAACTGTTTTTT	TRBD1	TRBJ1-4	-	TRBV5-1
CASSLAGPYEQYF	TGTGCCAGCAGCCTGGCGGGCCCCTACGAGCAGTACTTC	-	TRBJ2-7	-	TRBV3-1/TRBV3-2
CASMRGAGGTGELFF	TGCGCCAGCATGCGGGGGGCAGGGGGCACCGGGGAGCTGTTTTTT	-	TRBJ2-2	-	TRBV4-1